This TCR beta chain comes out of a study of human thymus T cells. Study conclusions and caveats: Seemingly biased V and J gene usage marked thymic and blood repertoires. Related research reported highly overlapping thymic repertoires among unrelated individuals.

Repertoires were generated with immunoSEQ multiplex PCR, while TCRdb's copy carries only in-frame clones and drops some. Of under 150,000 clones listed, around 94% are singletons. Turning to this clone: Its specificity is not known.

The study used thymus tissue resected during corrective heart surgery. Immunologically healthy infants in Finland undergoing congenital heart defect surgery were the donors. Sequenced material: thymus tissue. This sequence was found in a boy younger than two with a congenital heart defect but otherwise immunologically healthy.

The CDR3 loop reads CASSLRGRDTEAFF. In DNA, the CDR3 is TGTGCCAGCAGTTTGAGGGGGCGCGACACTGAAGCTTTCTTT. The V gene is TRBV28, the J gene TRBJ1-1; 7 bases align to TRBD1. Germline V gene lookup returns CDR1 MDHEN and CDR2 SYDVKM. The CDR3 loop spans 14 amino acids. After removal of 3 bases from V and 3 bases from J, the junction contained 4 bases not matched to a gene.